The clone carrying this T cell receptor beta chain was detected a few times. What it recognizes is unknown. This entry comes from a study of beta chain features in type 1 diabetes. Background on the study: What patients shared with healthy donors was a similar profile of age, gender and cell yields.

A single heparinised draw of approximately 0.12 L on average was taken per donor. General study results and limits: Insertions were fewer and deletions more numerous at VDJ junctions in type 1 diabetes patients. The naive, central memory and Treg TCRB repertoires of patients appeared to be more similar to one another than those of healthy donors. Shorter TCRB CDR3s, moderately but significantly so, marked every one of the four CD4+ subsets in Type 1 diabetes patients.

V trimming: 7 bases; J trimming: 6 bases; junction bases outside the gene matches: 6. Germline V lookup: CDR1 MDHEN, CDR2 SYDVKM. This CDR3 is built from 13 residues. Expressed TCRB transcripts were sequenced because the isolated RNA had all been reverse transcribed beforehand. Profiled with immunoSEQ multiplex PCR; TCRdb holds only in-frame clones, not every one. The repertoire holds 330,000 or so clones, roughly an eighth seen once, with roughly 0.0097% in the top ten. The rearrangement uses TRBV28 and TRBJ2-1; 7 bases match TRBD1. What was sequenced was naive CD4+ T cells from blood. This TCR was sampled from a woman under 30 with type 1 diabetes. The CDR3, as DNA: TGTGCCAGCAAGGGGGCGGACACCAATGAGCAGTTCTTC. As protein: CASKGADTNEQFF.